Shown below are 29 T cell receptor beta chains from a single sample sequenced in a study of blood T cell repertoires in COVID-19. The assay was immunoSEQ multiplex PCR, and TCRdb's table has in-frame clones only and misses some. In the table there are roughly 120,000 clones, over 80% of which are singletons. The sequenced material came from peripheral blood. Receptor source: a woman in her 70s with acute or convalescent COVID-19.

The rearrangement uses TRBV5-4 and TRBJ2-2, with D uncertain. V lost 0 bases and J 3 bases, leaving 9 bases between the germline ends. The length of the CDR3 is 15 residues. Per the germline V gene, CDR1 is SGHNT and CDR2 is YYREEE (reference sequence). The DNA for the CDR3 is TGTGCCAGCAGCTTGGGGCAGTTGGACACCGGGGAGCTGTTTTTT. This codes for CASSLGQLDTGELFF.

J is TRBJ1-5 and V is TRBV10-1; 11 nucleotides align to TRBD1. J lost 0 bases, V lost 7 bases, and 11 bases had no gene match. This CDR3 region has 18 residues. CDR1 and CDR2 (germline): WNHNN, SYGVQD (reference sequence). This CDR3 reads CASNPPGQGDYSNQPQHF. CDR3 coding DNA: TGCGCCAGCAACCCCCCGGGACAGGGGGACTATAGCAATCAGCCCCAGCATTTT.

The chain links TRBV12-5 to TRBJ1-5, with D unresolved. With 6 bases removed from V and 7 bases from J, the gap between germline ends came to 13 bases. The CDR3 contains 13 residues. Germline V gene lookup returns CDR1 LGHNT and CDR2 FRNRAP. Written as DNA, the CDR3 is TGTGCTAGTGGCACGGGGAACGCGCAGCCCCAGCATTTT. Its translation is CASGTGNAQPQHF.

V is TRBV5-4 and J is TRBJ1-1; 8 bases align to TRBD1. The V gene's germline CDR1 is SGHNT and CDR2 YYREEE (reference sequence). V gave up 2 bases and J gave up 1 base; unmatched junction bases: 4. This CDR3 has 15 amino acids. Here the CDR3 reads CASSLGQGPNTEAFF. CDR3 nucleotide sequence: TGTGCCAGCAGCTTAGGACAGGGTCCGAACACTGAAGCTTTCTTT.

This chain connects TRBV4-2 to TRBJ2-7, with a tentative D call TRBD2 (6 bases). Germline V lookup: CDR1 LGHNA, CDR2 YNFKEQ. V gave up 3 bases and J gave up 6 bases, with 12 bases separating them. The CDR3 loop spans 13 amino acids. CDR3 DNA sequence: TGTGCCAGCAGCCATCCGGGACTCTTCGAGCAGTACTTC. Its translation is CASSHPGLFEQYF.

V usage is TRBV9 and J usage is TRBJ1-3; a possible D gene is TRBD1 (6 bases). With 3 bases removed from V and 0 bases from J, the gap between germline ends came to 7 bases. The V gene's germline CDR1 is SGDLS and CDR2 YYNGEE. The CDR3 extends over 14 amino acids. The CDR3 reads CASSGGGSGNTIYF. Here the CDR3 DNA reads TGTGCCAGCAGCGGAGGGGGCTCTGGAAACACCATATATTTT. The complete variable domain, with remaining parts taken from reference TRBV9 and TRBJ1-3, reads DSGVTQTPKHLITATGQRVTLRCSPRSGDLSVYWYQQSLDQGLQFLIQYYNGEERAKGNILERFSAQQFPDLHSELNLSSLELGDSALYFCASSGGGSGNTIYFGEGSWLTVV.

This chain joins TRBV3-1 (or the pseudogene TRBV3-2) and TRBJ2-4; 11 bases map to TRBD2. The ends lost 4 bases at V and 7 bases at J; junction bases unmatched: 9. Germline V gene lookup returns CDR1 LGHDT and CDR2 YNNKEL (reference sequence). The CDR3 spans 16 residues. The CDR3 is CASSPFTSGGLNIQYF. CDR3 nucleotide sequence: TGTGCCAGCAGCCCCTTCACTAGCGGGGGCTTGAACATTCAGTACTTC.

The chain links TRBV7-9 to TRBJ2-3, with TRBD2 as a possible D gene (5 bases). V was trimmed by 1 base and J by 0 bases, leaving 14 bases between them. There are 17 residues in the CDR3. Germline V gene sequence: CDR1 SEHNR, CDR2 FQNEAQ (reference sequence). The CDR3 coding sequence is TGTGCCAGCAGCTTAGGTCGAGGGTTGAGGAGCACAGATACGCAGTATTTT. Protein sequence: CASSLGRGLRSTDTQYF.

The chain is built from TRBV5-1 and TRBJ2-5, with 8 bases fitting TRBD2. The V gene end was trimmed by 0 bases and the J gene end by 2 bases; junction bases not matched to a gene: 6. The CDR3 covers 16 residues. Germline-derived CDR1 and CDR2 are SGHRS and YFSETQ. In DNA, the CDR3 is TGCGCCAGCAGCTTGGTTGCGGGAGGACTACAAGAGACCCAGTACTTC. Amino acid sequence: CASSLVAGGLQETQYF.

This clone has more than one count but fewer than ten. CDR3 nucleotides: TGTGCCAGCAGACCTCTCGGGTTATACGAGCAGTACTTC. It codes for CASRPLGLYEQYF. The J gene is TRBJ2-7, the V gene TRBV28; no reliable D call. The CDR3 is made up of 13 amino acids. CDR1 MDHEN and CDR2 SYDVKM come from the germline V gene. The ends were cut back, 6 bases at V and 4 bases at J, with 13 bases in the middle.

The chain's CDR3 is CASSLVGGGTPYNEQFF. The CDR3 DNA reads TGTGCCAGCAGCTTAGTAGGCGGCGGGACCCCTTACAATGAGCAGTTCTTC. The V gene is TRBV7-9, the J gene TRBJ2-1; weak D call: TRBD2 (6 bases). The germline V gene has CDR1 SEHNR and CDR2 FQNEAQ (reference sequence). The ends were cut back, 1 base at V and 4 bases at J, with 17 bases in the middle. This CDR3 is 17 amino acids long.

The gene calls are TRBV29-1 and TRBJ2-1; perhaps TRBD2 as D (6 bases). The CDR3 is 14 residues long. The V end lost 4 bases, the J end lost 1 base, and 11 bases lay between the germline ends. CDR1 SQVTM and CDR2 ANQGSEA come from the germline V gene. CDR3 residues: CSVVGLTSYNEQFF. The CDR3 nucleotides are TGCAGCGTTGTGGGACTTACTTCCTACAATGAGCAGTTCTTC.

The V call is TRBV3-1 (or the pseudogene TRBV3-2), the J call TRBJ1-1; TRBD1 agrees at 7 bases. The trim removed 0 bases at V and 12 bases at J, leaving 4 bases unmatched. The CDR3 sequence is 12 residues long. Germline values: CDR1 LGHDT, CDR2 YNNKEL (reference sequence). The CDR3 nucleotides are TGTGCCAGCAGCCAAGAGACAGGGACGACTTTCTTT. Translation: CASSQETGTTFF.

The V gene is TRBV7-3, the J gene TRBJ2-3, with 7 bases identical to TRBD1. CDR3 length: 14 residues. Germline CDR1 SGHTA, CDR2 FQGTGA. Losses at the gene ends were 5 bases for V and 0 bases for J; bases not matched to a gene: 2. The CDR3 protein is CASSQGDSTDTQYF. The CDR3 DNA is TGTGCCAGCAGCCAGGGGGACAGCACAGATACGCAGTATTTT.

This chain joins TRBV25-1 and TRBJ2-7; tentative D call: TRBD1 (7 bases). CDR1 MGHDK and CDR2 SYGVNS come from the germline V gene. V gave up 11 bases and J gave up 5 bases, with 25 bases separating them. The CDR3 is made up of 15 amino acids. CDR3 region: CAASEYQGGKNEQYF. CDR3 bases: TGTGCCGCCTCCGAGTACCAGGGGGGTAAGAACGAGCAGTACTTC.

The chain carries TRBV5-5 and TRBJ1-2, with 10 bases aligning to TRBD1. CDR1 and CDR2 from the germline V gene are SGHKS and YYEKEE (reference sequence). The length of the CDR3 is 14 residues. V shed 1 base, J shed 7 bases, and the junction held 4 bases outside the gene matches. The DNA for the CDR3 is TGTGCCAGCAGCTTGTTGACAGGGGGCAGTGGCTACACCTTC. Translated, it gives CASSLLTGGSGYTF.

The chain is built from TRBV6-5 and TRBJ1-1; D not resolved. Trimming took 4 bases from V and 3 from J, leaving 3 bases between them. The germline CDR1 and CDR2 sequences are MNHEY and SVGAGI. There are 11 residues in the CDR3. CDR3 DNA sequence: TGTGCCAGCAGTTTCGACACTGAAGCTTTCTTT. Translation gives CASSFDTEAFF.

The V gene is TRBV10-3, the J gene TRBJ1-6; 9 bases align to TRBD1. V shed 5 bases, J shed 10 bases, and the junction held 6 bases outside the gene matches. Germline V gene data show CDR1 as ENHRY and CDR2 as SYGVKD. The CDR3 extends over 14 amino acids. The CDR3 spells CAISRGQGSSPLHF. Here the CDR3 DNA reads TGTGCCATCAGTCGGGGACAGGGTTCATCACCCCTCCACTTT.

V and J are TRBV25-1 and TRBJ1-6, with D perhaps TRBD1 (6 bases). Deletions cut 4 bases from V and 8 bases from J, with 15 bases between. The CDR3 consists of 15 residues. The germline V gene encodes CDR1 MGHDK and CDR2 SYGVNS. CDR3 nucleotides: TGTGCCAGCAGTGGGTGGGACACCACTTATTCACCCCTCCACTTT. Its translation is CASSGWDTTYSPLHF.

Regarding this clone: Other DNA sequences in this sample translate to the same CDR3. The chain recombines TRBV5-1 with TRBJ1-3, with a tentative D call TRBD1 (5 bases). The V end lost 0 bases, the J end lost 0 bases, and 13 bases lay between the germline ends. The germline V gene has CDR1 SGHRS and CDR2 YFSETQ. The CDR3 runs 17 residues. DNA of the CDR3: TGCGCCAGCAGCTTGGAGGTCGGGGGGACCTCTGGAAACACCATATATTTT. Its protein product is CASSLEVGGTSGNTIYF.

The chain carries TRBV19 and TRBJ2-3; tentatively, D is TRBD1 (7 bases). Germline-derived CDR1 and CDR2 are LNHDA and SQIVND (reference sequence). The CDR3 runs 15 residues. The ends were cut back, 3 bases at V and 3 bases at J, with 13 bases in the middle. CDR3 residues: CASSMQGGRTDTQYF. CDR3 bases: TGTGCCAGTAGTATGCAGGGGGGAAGAACAGATACGCAGTATTTT.

The chain recombines TRBV6-5 with TRBJ2-1; the D gene is possibly TRBD1 (7 bases). Per the germline V gene, CDR1 is MNHEY and CDR2 is SVGAGI. V lost 2 bases and J 5 bases, leaving 13 bases between the germline ends. The length of the CDR3 is 15 residues. For the CDR3, the DNA is TGTGCCAGCAGTTACCCGGGGGACAGCAACAATGAGCAGTTCTTC. Protein product: CASSYPGDSNNEQFF.

The rearrangement links TRBV28 to TRBJ2-5, with D perhaps TRBD2 (6 bases). With 6 bases removed from V and 5 bases from J, the gap between germline ends came to 25 bases. Germline CDR1 reads MDHEN; CDR2 reads SYDVKM. This CDR3 contains 17 residues. The CDR3 bases are TGTGCCAGCAGCTCGCCGACTCTAGGAGGGTGGGAGGAGACCCAGTACTTC. Translating gives CASSSPTLGGWEETQYF.

J is TRBJ2-1 and V is TRBV5-4; 10 bases line up with TRBD2. The CDR3 covers 14 residues. The germline CDR1 and CDR2 sequences are SGHNT and YYREEE (reference sequence). J lost 5 bases, V lost 5 bases, and 4 bases had no gene match. In DNA, the CDR3 is TGTGCCAGCAGTCGGACTAGCGGACACAATGAGCAGTTCTTC. Protein: CASSRTSGHNEQFF.

This chain uses TRBV15 with TRBJ2-7; possible D gene TRBD2, 6 bases. Trimming took 0 bases from V and 2 from J, leaving 11 bases between them. This CDR3 is 15 amino acids long. Germline V CDR1 and CDR2: LNHNV, YYDKDF (reference sequence). CDR3 sequence: CATSRDPGDAYEQYF. In nucleotides, the CDR3 is TGTGCCACCAGCAGAGATCCGGGGGACGCCTACGAGCAGTACTTC. Complete variable domain (other parts from reference TRBV15 and TRBJ2-7): DAMVIQNPRYQVTQFGKPVTLSCSQTLNHNVMYWYQQKSSQAPKLLFHYYDKDFNNEADTPDNFQSRRPNTSFCFLDIRSPGLGDTAMYLCATSRDPGDAYEQYFGPGTRLTVT.

V gene TRBV7-8 combines with J gene TRBJ1-2; perhaps TRBD1 as D (5 bases). The CDR3 is made up of 14 amino acids. Germline V gene sequence: CDR1 SGHVS, CDR2 FQNEAQ. Trimming removed 1 base at V and 4 bases at J, with 10 bases between. CDR3 coding DNA: TGTGCCAGCAGCTTAGGGGGGGGAGGCTATGGCTACACCTTC. The encoded protein is CASSLGGGGYGYTF.

The chain links TRBV19 to TRBJ1-4, with D uncertain. Germline CDR1 reads LNHDA; CDR2 reads SQIVND (reference sequence). The CDR3 has 14 residues. Trimming cost V 3 bases and J 4 bases, with 9 bases left between them. The CDR3 sequence: CASSMRQNNEKLFF. In DNA form, the CDR3 reads TGTGCCAGTAGTATGCGGCAGAATAATGAAAAACTGTTTTTT.

The rearrangement uses TRBV10-3 and TRBJ2-1, with 10 bases that match TRBD2. Losses at the gene ends were 0 bases for V and 9 bases for J; bases not matched to a gene: 5. The CDR3 spans 15 residues. The germline CDR1 and CDR2 sequences are ENHRY and SYGVKD. The CDR3 spells CAISESLAGVGEQFF. The CDR3 nucleotides are TGTGCCATCAGTGAGTCGCTAGCGGGAGTAGGTGAGCAGTTCTTC.

The genes are TRBV12-3 or TRBV12-4 and TRBJ1-6, with D uncertain. Trimming took 9 bases from V and 9 from J, leaving 12 bases between them. The CDR3 spans 12 residues. CDR3 in amino acids: CARLYGFSPLHF. CDR3 nucleotide sequence: TGTGCCAGACTCTACGGGTTTTCACCCCTCCACTTT.